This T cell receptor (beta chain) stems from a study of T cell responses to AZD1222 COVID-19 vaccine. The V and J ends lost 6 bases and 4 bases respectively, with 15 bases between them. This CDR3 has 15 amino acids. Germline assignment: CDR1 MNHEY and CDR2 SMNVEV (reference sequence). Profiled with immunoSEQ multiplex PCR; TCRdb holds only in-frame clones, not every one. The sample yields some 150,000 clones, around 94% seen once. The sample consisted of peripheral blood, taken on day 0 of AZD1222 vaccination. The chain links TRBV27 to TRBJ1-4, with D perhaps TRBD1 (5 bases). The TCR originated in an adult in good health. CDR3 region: CASRAPGTGNEKLFF. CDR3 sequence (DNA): TGTGCCAGCAGGGCTCCCGGGACGGGTAATGAAAAACTGTTTTTT.